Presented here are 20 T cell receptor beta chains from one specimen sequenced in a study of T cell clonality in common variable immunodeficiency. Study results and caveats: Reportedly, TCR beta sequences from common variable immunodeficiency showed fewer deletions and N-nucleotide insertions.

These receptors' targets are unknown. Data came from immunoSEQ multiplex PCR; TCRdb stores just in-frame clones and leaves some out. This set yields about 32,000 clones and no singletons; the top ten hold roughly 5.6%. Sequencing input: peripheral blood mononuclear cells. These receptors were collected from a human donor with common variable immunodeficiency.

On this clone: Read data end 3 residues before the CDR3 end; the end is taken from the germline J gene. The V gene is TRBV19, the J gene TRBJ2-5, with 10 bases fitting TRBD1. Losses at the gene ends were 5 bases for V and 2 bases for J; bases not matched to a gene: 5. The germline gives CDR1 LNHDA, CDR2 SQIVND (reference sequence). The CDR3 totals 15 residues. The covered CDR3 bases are TGTGCCAGTAGTGGCGGGACAGGGGAACAAGAGACC. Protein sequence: CASSGGTGEQET. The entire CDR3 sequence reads CASSGGTGEQETQYF.

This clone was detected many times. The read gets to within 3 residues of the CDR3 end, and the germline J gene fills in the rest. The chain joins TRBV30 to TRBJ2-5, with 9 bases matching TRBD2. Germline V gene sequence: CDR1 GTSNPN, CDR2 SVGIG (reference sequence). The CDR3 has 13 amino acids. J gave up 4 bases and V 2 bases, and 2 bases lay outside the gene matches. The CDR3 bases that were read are TGTGCCTGGAGTTCTAGCGGGGCAGAGACC. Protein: CAWSSSGAET. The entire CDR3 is CAWSSSGAETQYF. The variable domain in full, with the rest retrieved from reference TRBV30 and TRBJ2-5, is SQTIHQWPATLVQPVGSPLSLECTVEGTSNPNLYWYRQAAGRGLQLLFYSVGIGQISSEVPQNLSASRPQDRQFILSSKKLLLSDSGFYLCAWSSSGAETQYFGPGTRLLVL.

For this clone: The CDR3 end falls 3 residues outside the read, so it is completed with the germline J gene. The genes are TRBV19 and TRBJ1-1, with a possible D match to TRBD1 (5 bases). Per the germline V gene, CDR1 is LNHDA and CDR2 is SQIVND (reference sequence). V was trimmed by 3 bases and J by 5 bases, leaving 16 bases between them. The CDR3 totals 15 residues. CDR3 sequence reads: CASSIGAGMATEAFF. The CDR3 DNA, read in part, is TGTGCCAGTAGTATTGGGGCAGGGATGGCGACTGAA.

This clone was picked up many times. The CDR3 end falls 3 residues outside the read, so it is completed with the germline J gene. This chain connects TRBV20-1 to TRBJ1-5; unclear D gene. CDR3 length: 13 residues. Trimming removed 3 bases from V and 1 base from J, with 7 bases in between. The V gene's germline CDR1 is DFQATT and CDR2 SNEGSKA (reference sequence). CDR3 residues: CSASRKSNQPQHF. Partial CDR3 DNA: TGCAGTGCTAGCAGGAAAAGCAATCAGCCC.

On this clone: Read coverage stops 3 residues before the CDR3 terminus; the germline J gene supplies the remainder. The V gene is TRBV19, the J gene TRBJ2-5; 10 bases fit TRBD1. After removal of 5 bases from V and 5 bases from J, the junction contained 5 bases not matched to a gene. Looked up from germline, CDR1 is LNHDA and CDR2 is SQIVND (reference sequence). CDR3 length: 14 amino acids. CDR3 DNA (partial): TGTGCCAGTAGTTCGACAGGGGGCGTTGAGACC. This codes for CASSSTGGVET. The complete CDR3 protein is CASSSTGGVETQYF.

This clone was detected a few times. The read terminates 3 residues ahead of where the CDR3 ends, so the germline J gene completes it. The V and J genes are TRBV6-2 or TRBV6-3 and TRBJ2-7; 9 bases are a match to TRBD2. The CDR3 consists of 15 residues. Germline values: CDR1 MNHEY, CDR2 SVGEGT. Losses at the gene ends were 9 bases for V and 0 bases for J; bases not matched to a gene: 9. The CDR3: CASLSGTSFSYEQYF. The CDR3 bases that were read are TGTGCCAGTTTATCGGGGACTAGCTTCTCCTACGAG.

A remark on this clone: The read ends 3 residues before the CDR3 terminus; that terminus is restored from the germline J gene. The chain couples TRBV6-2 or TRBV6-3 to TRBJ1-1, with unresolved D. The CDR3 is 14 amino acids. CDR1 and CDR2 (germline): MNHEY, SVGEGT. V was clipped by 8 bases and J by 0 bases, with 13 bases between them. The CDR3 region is CASHRLQMNTEAFF. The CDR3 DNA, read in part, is TGTGCCAGCCATAGACTGCAGATGAACACTGAA.

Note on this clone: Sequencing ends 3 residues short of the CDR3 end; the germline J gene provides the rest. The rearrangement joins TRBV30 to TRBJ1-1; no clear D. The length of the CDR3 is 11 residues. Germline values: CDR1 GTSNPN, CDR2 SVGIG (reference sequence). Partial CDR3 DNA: TGTGCCTGTGTAAGCGTTTCCCTG. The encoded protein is CACVSVSL. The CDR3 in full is CACVSVSLAFF. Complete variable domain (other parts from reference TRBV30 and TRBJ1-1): SQTIHQWPATLVQPVGSPLSLECTVEGTSNPNLYWYRQAAGRGLQLLFYSVGIGQISSEVPQNLSASRPQDRQFILSSKKLLLSDSGFYLCACVSVSLAFFGQGTRLTVV.

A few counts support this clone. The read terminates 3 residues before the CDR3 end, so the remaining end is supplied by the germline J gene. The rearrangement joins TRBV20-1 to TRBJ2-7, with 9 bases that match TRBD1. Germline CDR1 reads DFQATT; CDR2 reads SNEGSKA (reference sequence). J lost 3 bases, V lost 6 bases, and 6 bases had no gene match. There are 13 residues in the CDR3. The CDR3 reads CSAPGQGHYEQYF. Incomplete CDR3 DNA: TGCAGTGCGCCGGGACAGGGCCACTACGAG.

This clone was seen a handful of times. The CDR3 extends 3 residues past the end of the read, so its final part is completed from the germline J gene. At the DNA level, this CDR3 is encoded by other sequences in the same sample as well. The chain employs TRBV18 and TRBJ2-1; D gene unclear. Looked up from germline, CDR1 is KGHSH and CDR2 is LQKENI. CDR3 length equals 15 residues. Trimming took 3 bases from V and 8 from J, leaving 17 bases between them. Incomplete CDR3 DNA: TGTGCCAGCTCACCGGTTTATAGTAGCTCCCATGAG. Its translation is CASSPVYSSSHE. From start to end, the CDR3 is CASSPVYSSSHEQFF.

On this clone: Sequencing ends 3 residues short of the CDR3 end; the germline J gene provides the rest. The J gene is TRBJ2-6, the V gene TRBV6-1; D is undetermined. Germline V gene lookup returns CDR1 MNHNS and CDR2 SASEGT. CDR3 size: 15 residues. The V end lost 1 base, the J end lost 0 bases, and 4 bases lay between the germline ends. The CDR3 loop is CASSEGGSGANVLTF. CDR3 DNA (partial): TGTGCCAGCAGTGAAGGAGGCTCTGGGGCCAACGTC.

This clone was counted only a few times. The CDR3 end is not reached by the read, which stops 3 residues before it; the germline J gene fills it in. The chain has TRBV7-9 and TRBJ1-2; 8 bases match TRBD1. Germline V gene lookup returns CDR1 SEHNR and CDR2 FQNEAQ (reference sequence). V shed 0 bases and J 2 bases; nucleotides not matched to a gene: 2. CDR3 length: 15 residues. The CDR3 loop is CASSLAGTGNYGYTF. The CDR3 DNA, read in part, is TGTGCCAGCAGCTTAGCCGGGACAGGCAACTATGGC.

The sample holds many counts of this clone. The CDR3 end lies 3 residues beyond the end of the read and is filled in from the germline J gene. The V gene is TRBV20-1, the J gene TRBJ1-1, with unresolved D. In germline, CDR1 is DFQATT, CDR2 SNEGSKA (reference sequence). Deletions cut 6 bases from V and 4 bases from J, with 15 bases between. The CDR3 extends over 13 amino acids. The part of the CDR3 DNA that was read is TGCAGTGCCGTAGCCGACCAGCGCACTGAA. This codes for CSAVADQRTE. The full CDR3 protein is CSAVADQRTEAFF.

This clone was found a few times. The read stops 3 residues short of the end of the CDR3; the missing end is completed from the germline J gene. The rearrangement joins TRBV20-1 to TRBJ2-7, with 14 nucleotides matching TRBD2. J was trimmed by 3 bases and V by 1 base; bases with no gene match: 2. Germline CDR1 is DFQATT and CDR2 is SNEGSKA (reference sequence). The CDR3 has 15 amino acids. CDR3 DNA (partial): TGCAGTGCTAGAGGGGGGACTAGCGGGGGCTACGAG. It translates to CSARGGTSGGYE. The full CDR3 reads CSARGGTSGGYEQYF.

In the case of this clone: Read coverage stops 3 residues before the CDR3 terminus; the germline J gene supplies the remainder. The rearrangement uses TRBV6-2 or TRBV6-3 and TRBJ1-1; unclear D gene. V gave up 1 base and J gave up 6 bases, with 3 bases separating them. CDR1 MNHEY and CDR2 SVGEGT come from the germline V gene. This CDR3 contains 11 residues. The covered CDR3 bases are TGTGCCAGCAGTTACTTCGCTGAA. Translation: CASSYFAE. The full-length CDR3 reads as CASSYFAEAFF.

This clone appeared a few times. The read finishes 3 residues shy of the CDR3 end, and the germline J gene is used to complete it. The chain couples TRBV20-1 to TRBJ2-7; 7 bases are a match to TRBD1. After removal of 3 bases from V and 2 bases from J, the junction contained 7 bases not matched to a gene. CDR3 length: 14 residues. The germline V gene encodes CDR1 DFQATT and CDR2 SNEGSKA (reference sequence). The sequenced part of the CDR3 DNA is TGCAGTGCTAGCACCGGACAGGAGACCTACGAG. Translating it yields CSASTGQETYE. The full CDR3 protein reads CSASTGQETYEQYF.

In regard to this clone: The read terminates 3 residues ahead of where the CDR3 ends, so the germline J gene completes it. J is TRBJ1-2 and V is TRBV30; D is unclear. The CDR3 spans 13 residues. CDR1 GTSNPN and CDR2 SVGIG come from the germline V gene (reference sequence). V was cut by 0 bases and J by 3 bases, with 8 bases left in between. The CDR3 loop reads CAWSVQRDYGYTF. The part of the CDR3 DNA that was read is TGTGCCTGGAGTGTACAACGGGACTATGGC.

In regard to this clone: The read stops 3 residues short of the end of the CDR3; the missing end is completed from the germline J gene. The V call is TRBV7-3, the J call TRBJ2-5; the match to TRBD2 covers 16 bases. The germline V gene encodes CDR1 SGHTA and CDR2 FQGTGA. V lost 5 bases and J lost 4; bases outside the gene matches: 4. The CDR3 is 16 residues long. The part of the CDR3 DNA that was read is TGTGCCAGCAGCCAGGGACTAGCGGGGGGGCTAGAGACC. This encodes CASSQGLAGGLET. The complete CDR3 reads CASSQGLAGGLETQYF.

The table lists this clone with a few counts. The CDR3 spells CSARQGSSVDGYTF. CDR3 bases read: TGCAGTGCTAGACAGGGGAGTTCGGTTGATGGC. The gene calls are TRBV20-1 and TRBJ1-2, with D perhaps matching TRBD1 (6 bases). The sequence runs out 3 residues before the end of the CDR3; the remainder is reconstructed from the germline J gene. The CDR3 runs to 14 residues. Germline CDR1 reads DFQATT; CDR2 reads SNEGSKA (reference sequence). The V end lost 2 bases, the J end lost 6 bases, and 16 bases lay between the germline ends.

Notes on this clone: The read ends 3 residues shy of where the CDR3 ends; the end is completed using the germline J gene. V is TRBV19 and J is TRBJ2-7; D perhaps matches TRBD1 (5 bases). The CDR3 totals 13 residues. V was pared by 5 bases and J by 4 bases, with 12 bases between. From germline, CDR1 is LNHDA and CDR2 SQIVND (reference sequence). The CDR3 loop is CASSSGPKYEQYF. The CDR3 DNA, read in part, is TGTGCCAGTAGTTCAGGGCCTAAATACGAG. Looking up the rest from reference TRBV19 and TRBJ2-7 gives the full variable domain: DGGITQSPKYLFRKEGQNVTLSCEQNLNHDAMYWYRQDPGQGLRLIYYSQIVNDFQKGDIAEGYSVSREKKESFPLTVTSAQKNPTAFYLCASSSGPKYEQYFGPGTRLTVT.